Each of the 9 T cell receptor beta chains below was sequenced from the same sample in a study. TCRdb called the reads again in MiXCR, with one record for every CDR3 protein. The sample shows about 3,500 distinct CDR3 sequences, 7.5% to 10% of them seen only once. The sample comprised CD4+ T cells from synovial fluid. The receptors shown here come from a human donor with rheumatoid arthritis.

By share, this clonotype counts as medium-sized. The genes are TRBV18 and TRBJ1-1; 11 bases line up with TRBD1. Germline trimming cut 5 bases from V and 0 bases from J; bases unmatched to any gene: 11. The length of the CDR3 is 18 residues. Per germline, CDR1 KGHSH and CDR2 LQKENI. CDR3 bases: TGTGCCAGCTCAACCGGGACAGGGGGTACCTTCGTGAACACTGAAGCTTTCTTT. Amino acid sequence: CASSTGTGGTFVNTEAFF.

About this clonotype: This may come from a read error, since a much larger clone is one base off. The chain recombines TRBV6-2 or TRBV6-3 with TRBJ2-5; the D gene could be TRBD1 or TRBD2 (5 bases each). The germline CDR1 and CDR2 sequences are MNHEY and SVGEGT. The length of the CDR3 is 15 residues. The CDR3 loop reads CANSLSGTPQETQYF. Here the CDR3 DNA reads TGTGCCAACAGTTTATCCGGGACCCCACAAGAGACCCAGTACTTC.

By share, this clonotype ranks as medium-sized. The genes are TRBV19 and TRBJ1-5; weak D call: TRBD1 (6 bases). CDR1 LNHDA and CDR2 SQIVND come from the germline V gene (reference sequence). V dropped 3 bases and J dropped 3 bases, with 18 bases sitting between them. The length of the CDR3 is 17 residues. CDR3 bases: TGTGCCAGTAGTATGGTTATACAGGGAAGTTTCAATCAGCCCCAGCATTTT. Translation: CASSMVIQGSFNQPQHF.

Judged by abundance, this clonotype is medium-sized (0.01 to 0.1%). The chain recombines TRBV27 with TRBJ2-3; TRBD2 might be the D (6 bases). This CDR3 has 14 amino acids. The germline V gene encodes CDR1 MNHEY and CDR2 SMNVEV (reference sequence). Trimming took 3 bases from V and 1 from J, leaving 8 bases between them. The CDR3 DNA is TGTGCCAGCAGTTTGTGGGAGGGCACAGATACGCAGTATTTT. Its protein product is CASSLWEGTDTQYF.

V is TRBV30 and J is TRBJ2-7; D possibly corresponds to TRBD2 (6 bases). With 7 bases removed from V and 5 bases from J, the gap between germline ends came to 18 bases. This CDR3 region has 13 residues. Per germline, CDR1 GTSNPN and CDR2 SVGIG (reference sequence). The CDR3 nucleotides read TGTGCCTTTCCCGTCGGGAGTCGAAACGAGCAGTACTTC. As protein: CAFPVGSRNEQYF.

J is TRBJ2-3 and V is TRBV24-1; 12 nucleotides match TRBD2. Germline V gene data show CDR1 as KGHDR and CDR2 as SFDVKD. The CDR3 spans 17 residues. The trim removed 4 bases at V and 6 bases at J, leaving 10 bases unmatched. CDR3 nucleotides: TGTGCCACCAGTGAAGGTAGACTAGCGGGAGTGGAGGATACGCAGTATTTT. Protein product: CATSEGRLAGVEDTQYF.

In its sample, this clonotype ranks as medium-sized. This chain connects TRBV7-2 to TRBJ2-1; no definite D call. Germline CDR1 SGHTA, CDR2 FQGNSA. The CDR3 is 15 amino acids. Deletions cut 2 bases from V and 2 bases from J, with 10 bases between. As DNA, the CDR3 is TGTGCCAGCAGCTTAAGTCCCATCACCTACAATGAGCAGTTCTTC. Protein product: CASSLSPITYNEQFF.

This clonotype was counted many times. The V gene is TRBV20-1, the J gene TRBJ1-1; 8 nucleotides align to TRBD1. CDR3 length: 15 residues. The germline CDR1 and CDR2 sequences are DFQATT and SNEGSKA (reference sequence). V gave up 3 bases and J gave up 6 bases; unmatched junction bases: 12. DNA of the CDR3: TGCAGTGCTAGTAGAGCAGGGGGCCCGCACGCTGAAGCTTTCTTT. Protein: CSASRAGGPHAEAFF.

By frequency in the sample, this clonotype is medium-sized (0.01 to 0.1%). The V gene is TRBV20-1, the J gene TRBJ2-2; possibly TRBD1 or TRBD2 for D (6 bases each). The V and J ends lost 0 bases and 4 bases respectively, with 12 bases between them. Germline V gene data show CDR1 as DFQATT and CDR2 as SNEGSKA (reference sequence). The CDR3 is made up of 15 amino acids. The chain's CDR3 is CSAREEQGGTGELFF. CDR3 bases: TGCAGTGCTAGAGAAGAACAGGGAGGCACCGGGGAGCTGTTTTTT.